This record concerns one T cell receptor (beta chain) sequence. The antigen is unknown. This sample also contains other DNA sequences that code for the same CDR3. Treatment: roughly 18 received Ad26.COV2.S at low or high dose, single or two shots; 5 received placebo; per-sample allocation not given. Day 63 following the first vaccine or placebo injection was when the samples were taken. Participants' vaccine, an Ad26 vector, delivered Wuhan-strain SARS-CoV-2 spike. The CDR3 spans 15 residues. V gave up 6 bases and J gave up 2 bases, with 14 bases separating them. CDR1 and CDR2 (germline): MNHEY, SMNVEV (reference sequence). The sample originates from a study of Ad26.COV2.S vaccination and SARS-CoV-2 variants. Study-level findings and limits: TCR breadth and depth estimates may have understated total T cell responses. Once vaccination had occurred, spike-specific CD8+ and CD4+ T cell responses reportedly showed substantial breadth. Vaccinees displayed broader spike-specific TCR repertoires than placebo recipients.

The protocol was immunoSEQ multiplex PCR, while the TCRdb copy is restricted to in-frame clones and leaves out a portion. Among about 680,000 clones listed, about 90% were seen once. The V and J genes are TRBV27 and TRBJ2-1; tentative D call: TRBD2 (6 bases). The receptor was isolated from a person between 18 and 60 years old who received the Ad26.COV2.S COVID-19 vaccine or a placebo. The sequencing here drew on peripheral blood, taken in a trial of Ad26.COV2.S vaccine versus placebo. CDR3: CASSLSGGAYNEQFF. DNA of the CDR3: TGTGCCAGCAGCCTTAGCGGTGGGGCCTACAATGAGCAGTTCTTC.